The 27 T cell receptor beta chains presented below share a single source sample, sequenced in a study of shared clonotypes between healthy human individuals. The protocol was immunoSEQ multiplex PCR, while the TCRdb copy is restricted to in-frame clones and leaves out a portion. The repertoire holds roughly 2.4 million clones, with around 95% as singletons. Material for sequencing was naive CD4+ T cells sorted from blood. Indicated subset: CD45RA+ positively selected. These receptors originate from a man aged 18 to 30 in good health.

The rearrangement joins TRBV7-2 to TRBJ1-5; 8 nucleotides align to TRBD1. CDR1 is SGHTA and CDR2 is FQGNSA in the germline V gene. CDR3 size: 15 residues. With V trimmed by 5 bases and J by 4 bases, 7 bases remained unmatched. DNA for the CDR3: TGTGCCAGCAGCCCGCGGACAGGGAAAAATCAGCCCCAGCATTTT. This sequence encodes CASSPRTGKNQPQHF.

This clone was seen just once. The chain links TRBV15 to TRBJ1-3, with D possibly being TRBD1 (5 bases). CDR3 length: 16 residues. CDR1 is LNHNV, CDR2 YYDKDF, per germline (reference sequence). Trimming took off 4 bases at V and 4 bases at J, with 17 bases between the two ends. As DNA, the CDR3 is TGTGCCACCAGCACGACAGTCCCCACCTCCGGAAACACCATATATTTT. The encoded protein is CATSTTVPTSGNTIYF. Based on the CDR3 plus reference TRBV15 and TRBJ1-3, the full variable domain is DAMVIQNPRYQVTQFGKPVTLSCSQTLNHNVMYWYQQKSSQAPKLLFHYYDKDFNNEADTPDNFQSRRPNTSFCFLDIRSPGLGDTAMYLCATSTTVPTSGNTIYFGEGSWLTVV.

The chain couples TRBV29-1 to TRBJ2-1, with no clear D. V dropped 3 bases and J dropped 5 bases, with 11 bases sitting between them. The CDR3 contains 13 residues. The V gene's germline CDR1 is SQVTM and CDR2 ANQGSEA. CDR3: CSVDFPVNNEQFF. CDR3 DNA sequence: TGCAGCGTTGATTTTCCGGTTAACAATGAGCAGTTCTTC.

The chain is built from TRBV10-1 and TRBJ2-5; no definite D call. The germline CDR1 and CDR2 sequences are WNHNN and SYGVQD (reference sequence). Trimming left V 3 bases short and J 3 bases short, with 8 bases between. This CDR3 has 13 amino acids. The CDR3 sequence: CASSDGVEETQYF. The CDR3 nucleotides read TGCGCCAGCAGTGATGGGGTAGAAGAGACCCAGTACTTC.

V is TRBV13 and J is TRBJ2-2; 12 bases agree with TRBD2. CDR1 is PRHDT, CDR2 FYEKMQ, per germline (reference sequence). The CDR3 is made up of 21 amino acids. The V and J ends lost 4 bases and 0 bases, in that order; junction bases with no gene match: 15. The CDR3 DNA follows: TGTGCCAGCAGCTGGCTAGCGGGAGGGAATATTTTTGGAACGAACACCGGGGAGCTGTTTTTT. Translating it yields CASSWLAGGNIFGTNTGELFF.

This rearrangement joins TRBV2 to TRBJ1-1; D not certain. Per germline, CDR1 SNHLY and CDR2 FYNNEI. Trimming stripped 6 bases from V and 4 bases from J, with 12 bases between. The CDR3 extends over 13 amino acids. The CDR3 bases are TGTGCCAGCAGGGGGTGGGTGGGCACTGAAGCTTTCTTT. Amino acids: CASRGWVGTEAFF.

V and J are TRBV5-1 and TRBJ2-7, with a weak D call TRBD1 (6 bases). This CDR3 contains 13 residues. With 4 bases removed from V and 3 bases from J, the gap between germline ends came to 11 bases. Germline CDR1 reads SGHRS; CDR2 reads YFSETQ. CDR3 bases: TGCGCCAGCAGCCGGGACACTTTCTACGAGCAGTACTTC. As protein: CASSRDTFYEQYF.

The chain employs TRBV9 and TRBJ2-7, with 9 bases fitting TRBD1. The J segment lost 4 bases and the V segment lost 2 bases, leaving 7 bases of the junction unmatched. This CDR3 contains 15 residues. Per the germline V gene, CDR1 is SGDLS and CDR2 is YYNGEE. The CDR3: CASSVGTGPFYEQYF. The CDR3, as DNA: TGTGCCAGCAGCGTCGGGACAGGGCCGTTTTACGAGCAGTACTTC.

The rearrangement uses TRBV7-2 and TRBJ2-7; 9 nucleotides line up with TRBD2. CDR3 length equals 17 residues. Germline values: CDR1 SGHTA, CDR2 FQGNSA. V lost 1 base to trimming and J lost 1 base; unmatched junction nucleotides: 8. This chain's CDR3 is CASSLDSLREGSYEQYF. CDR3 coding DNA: TGTGCCAGCAGCTTAGACTCCTTGCGGGAGGGTTCCTACGAGCAGTACTTC.

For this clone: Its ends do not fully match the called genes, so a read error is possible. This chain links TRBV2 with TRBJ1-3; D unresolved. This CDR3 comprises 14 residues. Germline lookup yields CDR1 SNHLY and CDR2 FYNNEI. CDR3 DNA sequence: TGTGTCAGCAGTGAGAGTACAACCGGAAACACCATATATTTT. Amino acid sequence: CVSSESTTGNTIYF. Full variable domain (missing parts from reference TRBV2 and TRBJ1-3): EPEVTQTPSHQVTQMGQEVILRCVPISNHLYFYWYRQILGQKVEFLVSFYNNEISEKSEIFDDQFSVERPDGSNFTLKIRSTKLEDSAMYFCVSSESTTGNTIYFGEGSWLTVV.

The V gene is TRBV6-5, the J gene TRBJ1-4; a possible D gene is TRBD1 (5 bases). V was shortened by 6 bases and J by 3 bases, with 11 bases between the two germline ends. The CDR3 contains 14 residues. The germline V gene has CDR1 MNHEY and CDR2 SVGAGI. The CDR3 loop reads CASRDSVANEKLFF. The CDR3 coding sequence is TGTGCCAGCAGAGACAGTGTAGCTAATGAAAAACTGTTTTTT.

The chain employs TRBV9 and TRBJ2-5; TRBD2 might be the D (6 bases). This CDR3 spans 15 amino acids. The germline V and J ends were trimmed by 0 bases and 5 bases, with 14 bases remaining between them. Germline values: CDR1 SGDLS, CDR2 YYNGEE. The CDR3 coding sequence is TGTGCCAGCAGCGTAGAAGGACTAAGTTCTGAGACCCAGTACTTC. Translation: CASSVEGLSSETQYF.

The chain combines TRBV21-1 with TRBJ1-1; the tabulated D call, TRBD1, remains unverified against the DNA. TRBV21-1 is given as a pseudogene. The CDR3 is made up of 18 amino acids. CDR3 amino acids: CASAWPYPPGQGDPEAFF. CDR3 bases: TGTGCCAGCGCCTGGCCCTATCCTCCGGGACAGGGGGACCCTGAAGCTTTCTTT.

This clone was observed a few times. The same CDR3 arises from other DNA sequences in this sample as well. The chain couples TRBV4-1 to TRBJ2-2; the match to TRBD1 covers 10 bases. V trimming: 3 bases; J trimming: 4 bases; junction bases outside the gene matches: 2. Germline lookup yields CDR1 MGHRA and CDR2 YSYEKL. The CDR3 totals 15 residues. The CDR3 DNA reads TGCGCCAGCAGCCAGGGGGACAGGGGCACCGGGGAGCTGTTTTTT. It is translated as CASSQGDRGTGELFF.

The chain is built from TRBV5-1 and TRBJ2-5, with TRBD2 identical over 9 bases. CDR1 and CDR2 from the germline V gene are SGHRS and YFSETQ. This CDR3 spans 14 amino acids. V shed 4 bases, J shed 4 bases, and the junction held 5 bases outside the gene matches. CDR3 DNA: TGCGCCAGCAGCCATAGCGGGAGCGGAGAGACCCAGTACTTC. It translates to CASSHSGSGETQYF.

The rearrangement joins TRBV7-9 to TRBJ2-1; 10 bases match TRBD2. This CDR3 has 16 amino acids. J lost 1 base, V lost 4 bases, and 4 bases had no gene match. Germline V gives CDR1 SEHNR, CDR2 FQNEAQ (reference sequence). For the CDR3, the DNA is TGTGCCAGCAGCTCACTAGCGGGACCATCCTACAATGAGCAGTTCTTC. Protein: CASSSLAGPSYNEQFF.

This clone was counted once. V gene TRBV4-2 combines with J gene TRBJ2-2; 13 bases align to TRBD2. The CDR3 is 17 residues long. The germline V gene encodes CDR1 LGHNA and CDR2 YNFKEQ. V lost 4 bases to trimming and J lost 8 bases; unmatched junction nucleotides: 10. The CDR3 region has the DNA TGTGCCAGCAGCCTCCAAGGACTAGCGGGAGCGGGAGGGGAGCTGTTTTTT. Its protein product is CASSLQGLAGAGGELFF.

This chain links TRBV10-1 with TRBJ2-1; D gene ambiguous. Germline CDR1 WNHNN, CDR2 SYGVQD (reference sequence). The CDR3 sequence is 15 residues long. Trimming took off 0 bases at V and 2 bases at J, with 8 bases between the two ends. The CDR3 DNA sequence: TGCGCCAGCAGTGAGTCGAGCGTTGCCTACAATGAGCAGTTCTTC. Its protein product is CASSESSVAYNEQFF.

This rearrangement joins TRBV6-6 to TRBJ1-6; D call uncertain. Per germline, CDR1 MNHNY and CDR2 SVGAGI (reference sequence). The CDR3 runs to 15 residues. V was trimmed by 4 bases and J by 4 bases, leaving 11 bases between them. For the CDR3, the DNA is TGTGCCAGCAGTTCCCATGCTGAATATAATTCACCCCTCCACTTT. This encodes CASSSHAEYNSPLHF.

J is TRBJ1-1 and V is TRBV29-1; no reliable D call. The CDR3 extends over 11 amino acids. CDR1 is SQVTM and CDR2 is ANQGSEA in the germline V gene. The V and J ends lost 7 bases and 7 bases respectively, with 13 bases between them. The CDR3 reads CSGWEGGEAFF. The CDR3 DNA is TGCAGCGGCTGGGAAGGTGGTGAAGCTTTCTTT.

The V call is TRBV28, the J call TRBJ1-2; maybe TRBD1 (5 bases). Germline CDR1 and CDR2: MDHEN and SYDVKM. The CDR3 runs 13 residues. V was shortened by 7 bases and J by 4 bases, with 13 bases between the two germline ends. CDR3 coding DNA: TGTGCCAGCACCGTTACGAGGGGCTATGGCTACACCTTC. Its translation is CASTVTRGYGYTF.

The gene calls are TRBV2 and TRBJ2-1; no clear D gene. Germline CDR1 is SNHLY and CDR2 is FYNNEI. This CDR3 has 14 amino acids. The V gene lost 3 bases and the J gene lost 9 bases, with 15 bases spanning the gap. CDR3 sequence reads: CASSERRPTSEQFF. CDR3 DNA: TGTGCCAGCAGTGAGCGGCGGCCGACCAGTGAGCAGTTCTTC.

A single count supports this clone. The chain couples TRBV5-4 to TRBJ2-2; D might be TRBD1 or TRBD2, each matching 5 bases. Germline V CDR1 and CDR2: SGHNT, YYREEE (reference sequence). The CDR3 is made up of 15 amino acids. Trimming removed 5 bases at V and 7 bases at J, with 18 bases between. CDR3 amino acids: CASSPLAARGGELFF. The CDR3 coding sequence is TGTGCCAGCAGTCCCTTGGCCGCGAGGGGCGGGGAGCTGTTTTTT.

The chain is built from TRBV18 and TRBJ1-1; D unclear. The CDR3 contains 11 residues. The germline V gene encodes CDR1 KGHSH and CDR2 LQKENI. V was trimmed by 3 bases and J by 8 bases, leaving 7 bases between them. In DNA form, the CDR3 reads TGTGCCAGCTCACCTCCAGGCGAAGCTTTCTTT. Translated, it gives CASSPPGEAFF.

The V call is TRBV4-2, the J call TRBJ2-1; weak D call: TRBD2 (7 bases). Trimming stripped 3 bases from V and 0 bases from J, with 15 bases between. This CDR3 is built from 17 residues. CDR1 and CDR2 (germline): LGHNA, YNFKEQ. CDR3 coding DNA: TGTGCCAGCAGCCAGGAGGGTCGGGGGGCCTCCTACAATGAGCAGTTCTTC. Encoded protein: CASSQEGRGASYNEQFF.

Written as DNA, the CDR3 is TGTGCCAGCAGTTTCGGGACAAAAGCTAACTATGGCTACACCTTC. Residues: CASSFGTKANYGYTF. The rearrangement links TRBV6-1 to TRBJ1-2, with D possibly matching TRBD1 (6 bases). V shed 5 bases and J shed 0 bases, with 13 bases lying between them. Looked up from germline, CDR1 is MNHNS and CDR2 is SASEGT. This CDR3 has 15 amino acids.

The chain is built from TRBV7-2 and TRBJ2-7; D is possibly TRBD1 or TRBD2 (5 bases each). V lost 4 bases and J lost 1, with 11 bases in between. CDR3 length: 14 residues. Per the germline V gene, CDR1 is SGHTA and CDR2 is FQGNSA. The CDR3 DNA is TGTGCCAGCAGCTCCCCGAGGGGTTCCTACGAGCAGTACTTC. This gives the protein CASSSPRGSYEQYF.